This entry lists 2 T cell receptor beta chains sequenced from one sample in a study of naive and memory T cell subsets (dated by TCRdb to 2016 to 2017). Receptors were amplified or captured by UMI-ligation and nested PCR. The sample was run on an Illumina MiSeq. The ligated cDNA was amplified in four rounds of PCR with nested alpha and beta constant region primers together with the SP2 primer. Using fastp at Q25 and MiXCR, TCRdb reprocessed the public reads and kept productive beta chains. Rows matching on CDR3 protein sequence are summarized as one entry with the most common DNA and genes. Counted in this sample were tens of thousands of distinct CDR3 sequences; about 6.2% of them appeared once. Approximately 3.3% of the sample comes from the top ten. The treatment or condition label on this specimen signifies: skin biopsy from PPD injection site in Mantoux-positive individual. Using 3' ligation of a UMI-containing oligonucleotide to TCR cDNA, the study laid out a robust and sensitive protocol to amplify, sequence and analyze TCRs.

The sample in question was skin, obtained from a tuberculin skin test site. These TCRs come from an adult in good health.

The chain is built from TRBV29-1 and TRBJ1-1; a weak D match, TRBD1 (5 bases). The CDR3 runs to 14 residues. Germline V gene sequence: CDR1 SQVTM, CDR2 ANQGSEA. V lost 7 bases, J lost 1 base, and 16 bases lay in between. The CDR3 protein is CSAPLGGGNTEAFF. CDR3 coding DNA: TGCAGCGCCCCTCTTGGGGGGGGGAACACTGAAGCTTTCTTT.

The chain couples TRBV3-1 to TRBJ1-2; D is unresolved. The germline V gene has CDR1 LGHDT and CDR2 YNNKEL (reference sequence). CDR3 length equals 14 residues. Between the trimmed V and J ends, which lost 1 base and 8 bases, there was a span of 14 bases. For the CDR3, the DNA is TGTGCCAGCAGCCAAGGTTCGTCAGCGGAGGGCTACACCTTC. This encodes CASSQGSSAEGYTF.